This TCR beta chain comes out of a study of neurological immune-mediated disorders. Germline V gives CDR1 SGHDT, CDR2 YYEEEE. V was clipped by 3 bases and J by 7 bases; unmatched bases: 8. CDR3 length: 16 amino acids. Findings and limits, study-wide: Because no CDR3 amino acid sequences were shared across subjects by expanded clones, private repertoires were suggested in all groups. Patients with HTLV-1-associated myelopathy had the highest level of TCR clonal expansion, whereas patients with multiple sclerosis had the lowest level, falling beneath the level found in healthy controls.

From 15-18 subjects, over 190 million TCR-beta sequences were obtained in each sequencing run. TCRdb redid the calling of the 5' RACE reads with MiXCR, one entry per CDR3 protein. Of fewer than 40,000 distinct CDR3 sequences in the sample, approximately 6% were seen once. This clonotype was recorded many times. Its antigen remains unknown. Each sorted-subset library came from around 1 million CD4+ or CD8+ T cells. The sample consisted of CD4+ T cells from blood. The chain couples TRBV5-6 to TRBJ1-4, with TRBD1 matching 11 bases. The origin of this receptor is a woman aged 45-59 years in good health. CDR3 DNA sequence: TGTGCCAGCAGCTCCCCTAGGACAGGGGGCTTTGAAAAACTGTTTTTT. Translated: CASSSPRTGGFEKLFF.